The 32 T cell receptor beta chains given below trace back to one sample, sequenced in a study of blood T cell repertoires in COVID-19. Sequencing used immunoSEQ multiplex PCR; TCRdb keeps in-frame clones, though not all of them. The repertoire includes 200,000 to 300,000 clones, 88% of them detected once, and 2% to 2.5% sits in the top ten. The sequenced material came from PBMCs or T cells enriched from blood (not recorded which). The source is a middle-aged woman with acute COVID-19.

The chain links TRBV2 to TRBJ2-3, with 13 bases lining up with TRBD2. The CDR3 covers 15 residues. Looked up from germline, CDR1 is SNHLY and CDR2 is FYNNEI. Unmatched junction bases numbered 6, after V lost 6 bases and J lost 6 bases. In DNA, the CDR3 is TGTGCCAGCAGAGAACTAGCGGGAGGGGCTGATACGCAGTATTTT. Translation: CASRELAGGADTQYF.

V gene TRBV6-5 combines with J gene TRBJ1-1; D is unclear. The CDR3 has 11 amino acids. The germline V gene encodes CDR1 MNHEY and CDR2 SVGAGI. V dropped 1 base and J dropped 5 bases, with 2 bases sitting between them. CDR3 DNA sequence: TGTGCCAGCAGTTACTTAACTGAAGCTTTCTTT. Amino acid sequence: CASSYLTEAFF.

This clone was seen only once. The chain joins TRBV7-9 to TRBJ2-1; 9 positions match TRBD2. CDR1 is SEHNR, CDR2 FQNEAQ, per germline (reference sequence). This CDR3 has 15 amino acids. V lost 3 bases, J lost 14 bases, and 14 bases stayed unmatched. The CDR3 DNA sequence: TGTGCCAGCAGCTTCAGGACTGATAGCGGGGGTTCTAAGTTCTTC. This encodes CASSFRTDSGGSKFF.

J is TRBJ2-3 and V is TRBV12-3 or TRBV12-4; D not certain. V lost 1 base, J lost 3 bases, and 5 bases lay in between. CDR3 size: 13 residues. CDR3 in amino acids: CASSLVVTDTQYF. DNA for the CDR3: TGTGCCAGCAGTTTAGTCGTAACAGATACGCAGTATTTT.

The chain combines TRBV27 with TRBJ1-4; 7 bases fit TRBD1. Trimming took 6 bases from V and 4 from J; bases not matched to a gene: 8. Germline V lookup: CDR1 MNHEY, CDR2 SMNVEV (reference sequence). The CDR3 spans 15 residues. The CDR3 sequence is CASRPRDRHNEKLFF. Here the CDR3 DNA reads TGTGCCAGCAGACCTCGGGACAGACATAATGAAAAACTGTTTTTT.

The chain carries TRBV4-3 and TRBJ2-1, with 7 bases that match TRBD2. V was pared by 3 bases and J by 2 bases, with 10 bases of the junction left unmatched. This CDR3 region has 17 residues. The germline gives CDR1 LGHNA, CDR2 YSLEER. The CDR3 DNA follows: TGCGCCAGCAGCCAGGGTGTAGCGGGTATCACCTACAATGAGCAGTTCTTC. Encoded protein: CASSQGVAGITYNEQFF.

The chain recombines TRBV25-1 with TRBJ1-1; 9 positions match TRBD1. The germline V gene encodes CDR1 MGHDK and CDR2 SYGVNS. This CDR3 has 16 amino acids. After removal of 3 bases from V and 1 base from J, the junction contained 6 bases not matched to a gene. The DNA of the CDR3 is TGTGCCAGCAGTGAGCCGGGACAGGGCCGGAACACTGAAGCTTTCTTT. This sequence encodes CASSEPGQGRNTEAFF. Full variable domain (rest looked up from reference TRBV25-1 and TRBJ1-1): EADIYQTPRYLVIGTGKKITLECSQTMGHDKMYWYQQDPGMELHLIHYSYGVNSTEKGDLSSESTVSRIRTEHFPLTLESARPSHTSQYLCASSEPGQGRNTEAFFGQGTRLTVV.

The chain links TRBV5-4 to TRBJ2-3, with TRBD2 identical over 8 bases. The CDR3 is 15 residues long. In germline, CDR1 is SGHNT, CDR2 YYREEE (reference sequence). Losses at the gene ends were 4 bases for V and 3 bases for J; bases not matched to a gene: 7. The CDR3 reads CASSESGRATDTQYF. In DNA, the CDR3 is TGTGCCAGCAGCGAGAGCGGGAGAGCAACAGATACGCAGTATTTT.

J is TRBJ1-2 and V is TRBV2; the match to TRBD1 covers 7 bases. CDR3 length: 13 residues. CDR1 and CDR2 from the germline V gene are SNHLY and FYNNEI. V trimming: 8 bases; J trimming: 8 bases; junction bases outside the gene matches: 11. Here the CDR3 reads CASARQGPEGYTF. The CDR3 DNA is TGTGCCAGCGCTCGACAGGGCCCGGAGGGCTACACCTTC. Drawing the rest from reference TRBV2 and TRBJ1-2, the complete variable domain is EPEVTQTPSHQVTQMGQEVILRCVPISNHLYFYWYRQILGQKVEFLVSFYNNEISEKSEIFDDQFSVERPDGSNFTLKIRSTKLEDSAMYFCASARQGPEGYTFGSGTRLTVV.

V is TRBV10-2 and J is TRBJ1-1; D ambiguous. Germline-derived CDR1 and CDR2 are WSHSY and SAAADI. The CDR3 consists of 15 residues. V was trimmed by 0 bases and J by 5 bases, leaving 13 bases between them. For the CDR3, the DNA is TGCGCCAGCAGTGAGTCGAGGGTCCAGAAGACTGAAGCTTTCTTT. It is translated as CASSESRVQKTEAFF.

The chain carries TRBV2 and TRBJ1-6; TRBD1 agrees at 7 bases. This CDR3 contains 15 residues. Trimming at V came to 3 bases and at J to 9 bases, leaving 8 bases not matched to a gene. Germline CDR1 is SNHLY and CDR2 is FYNNEI. CDR3 nucleotide sequence: TGTGCCAGCAGTGACACCCAGGGGGATTTTTCACCCCTCCACTTT. Residues: CASSDTQGDFSPLHF.

About this clone itself: Other DNA sequences of this sample code for an identical CDR3. This chain uses TRBV5-1 with TRBJ2-5; D may be TRBD1 (5 bases). There are 14 residues in the CDR3. From germline, CDR1 is SGHRS and CDR2 YFSETQ. Trimming removed 0 bases at V and 2 bases at J, with 8 bases between. In DNA, the CDR3 is TGCGCCAGCAGCTTGGGGGGCGGACAAGAGACCCAGTACTTC. As protein: CASSLGGGQETQYF.

This chain links TRBV10-3 with TRBJ2-5, with 7 bases matching TRBD1. CDR1 is ENHRY, CDR2 SYGVKD, per germline. The CDR3 covers 17 residues. The trim removed 2 bases at V and 5 bases at J, leaving 14 bases unmatched. The CDR3 DNA reads TGTGCCATCAGTGAGACCGACAGGGCAGATCCACCTGAGACCCAGTACTTC. It is translated as CAISETDRADPPETQYF.

The genes are TRBV6-2 or TRBV6-3 and TRBJ2-1; tentative D call: TRBD1 (5 bases). V lost 0 bases, J lost 8 bases, and 26 bases lay in between. Germline V lookup: CDR1 MNHEY, CDR2 SVGEGT. The CDR3 sequence is 19 residues long. In DNA, the CDR3 is TGTGCCAGCAGTTACTCGGACACGGGTACCAGCCCCCCTCCCGATGAGCAGTTCTTC. It codes for CASSYSDTGTSPPPDEQFF.

V and J are TRBV7-8 and TRBJ1-3; TRBD1 aligns across 10 bases. V trimming: 4 bases; J trimming: 0 bases; junction bases outside the gene matches: 12. Per the germline V gene, CDR1 is SGHVS and CDR2 is FQNEAQ. The CDR3 length is 19 residues. CDR3 loop: CASSSSIPGQGSSGNTIYF. In DNA form, the CDR3 reads TGTGCCAGCAGCTCCTCTATCCCGGGACAGGGGAGCTCTGGAAACACCATATATTTT.

This rearrangement joins TRBV6-2 or TRBV6-3 to TRBJ1-6; 9 nucleotides line up with TRBD1. This CDR3 has 14 amino acids. Losses at the gene ends were 5 bases for V and 10 bases for J; bases not matched to a gene: 6. Per the germline V gene, CDR1 is MNHEY and CDR2 is SVGEGT. The CDR3 DNA sequence: TGTGCCAGCAGTGTCGGACAGGGGCAATCACCCCTCCACTTT. This codes for CASSVGQGQSPLHF.

The chain uses TRBV7-2 and TRBJ1-4, with D possibly being TRBD1 (6 bases). The V end lost 1 base, the J end lost 8 bases, and 11 bases lay between the germline ends. Germline CDR1 reads SGHTA; CDR2 reads FQGNSA. The CDR3 is 14 amino acids. DNA of the CDR3: TGTGCCAGCAGCTTAGTTCAGGGGAGAGAAAAACTGTTTTTT. Amino acids: CASSLVQGREKLFF.

This clone was observed once. For the CDR3, the DNA is TGTGCCAGCTCCCCTCGGGACTATGGCTACACCTTC. As protein: CASSPRDYGYTF. V usage is TRBV18 and J usage is TRBJ1-2; D call uncertain. CDR1 and CDR2 from the germline V gene are KGHSH and LQKENI. The CDR3 loop spans 12 amino acids. The ends were cut back, 6 bases at V and 3 bases at J, with 8 bases in the middle. The complete variable domain, with remaining parts taken from reference TRBV18 and TRBJ1-2, reads NAGVMQNPRHLVRRRGQEARLRCSPMKGHSHVYWYRQLPEEGLKFMVYLQKENIIDESGMPKERFSAEFPKEGPSILRIQQVVRGDSAAYFCASSPRDYGYTFGSGTRLTVV.

This chain links TRBV2 with TRBJ2-5, with 11 bases matching TRBD2. The V segment lost 8 bases and the J segment 2 bases; nucleotides outside the gene matches: 13. CDR1 and CDR2 (germline): SNHLY, FYNNEI. CDR3 length: 17 amino acids. The CDR3 coding sequence is TGTGCCAGCGCTCGACTAGCGGGGCCCCTCAGACAAGAGACCCAGTACTTC. It encodes CASARLAGPLRQETQYF.

For the CDR3, the DNA is TGTGCCAGCAGCTTAGACTCCGGGACTAGCGTCACAGATACGCAGTATTTT. Amino acids: CASSLDSGTSVTDTQYF. The chain employs TRBV7-2 and TRBJ2-3, with TRBD2 matching over 10 bases. The CDR3 has 17 amino acids. Germline loops: CDR1 SGHTA, CDR2 FQGNSA. V was pared by 1 base and J by 2 bases, with 6 bases of the junction left unmatched. Drawing the rest from reference TRBV7-2 and TRBJ2-3, the complete variable domain is GAGVSQSPSNKVTEKGKDVELRCDPISGHTALYWYRQSLGQGLEFLIYFQGNSAPDKSGLPSDRFSAERTGGSVSTLTIQRTQQEDSAVYLCASSLDSGTSVTDTQYFGPGTRLTVL.

The chain is built from TRBV6-5 and TRBJ2-2, with D unclear. CDR1 MNHEY and CDR2 SVGAGI come from the germline V gene. The CDR3 is 13 amino acids. V was shortened by 2 bases and J by 2 bases, with 3 bases between the two germline ends. CDR3 nucleotides: TGTGCCAGCAGTTACCAAAACACCGGGGAGCTGTTTTTT. Protein product: CASSYQNTGELFF.

The chain uses TRBV9 and TRBJ1-5; no definite D call. The CDR3 totals 14 residues. Trimming removed 3 bases from V and 3 bases from J, with 10 bases in between. CDR1 and CDR2 from the germline V gene are SGDLS and YYNGEE. CDR3 sequence (DNA): TGTGCCAGCAGCGCTCCGGGAGACAATCAGCCCCAGCATTTT. Residues: CASSAPGDNQPQHF.

This chain uses TRBV9 with TRBJ1-2; 7 bases map to TRBD1. CDR1 is SGDLS, CDR2 YYNGEE, per germline. This CDR3 region has 16 residues. After removal of 0 bases from V and 4 bases from J, the junction contained 9 bases not matched to a gene. CDR3 bases: TGTGCCAGCAGCGTAGCTGGGGACAGCTCTTTCTATGGCTACACCTTC. It specifies CASSVAGDSSFYGYTF.

The chain is built from TRBV29-1 and TRBJ1-1, with 7 bases identical to TRBD1. V trimming: 4 bases; J trimming: 4 bases; junction bases outside the gene matches: 3. The germline CDR1 and CDR2 sequences are SQVTM and ANQGSEA. The CDR3 runs 12 residues. CDR3 DNA: TGCAGCGTTGTGGAGGGGGCCACTGAAGCTTTCTTT. It specifies CSVVEGATEAFF.

This sequence joins TRBV6-2 or TRBV6-3 and TRBJ2-5, with TRBD2 matching over 7 bases. This CDR3 has 15 amino acids. Per germline, CDR1 MNHEY and CDR2 SVGEGT. Trimming took 6 bases from V and 5 from J; bases not matched to a gene: 12. The chain's CDR3 is CASSGFTSARETQYF. As DNA, the CDR3 is TGTGCCAGCAGCGGGTTCACTAGCGCTCGGGAGACCCAGTACTTC.

J is TRBJ1-2 and V is TRBV7-9, with 7 bases that match TRBD1. The CDR3 loop spans 13 amino acids. Germline lookup yields CDR1 SEHNR and CDR2 FQNEAQ (reference sequence). V lost 6 bases and J lost 7; bases outside the gene matches: 8. CDR3 nucleotides: TGTGCCAGCAGTTCACAGGGGTTAGGTGGCTACACCTTC. Encoded protein: CASSSQGLGGYTF.

This clone has a single count. The chain has TRBV19 and TRBJ2-5, with D tentatively TRBD2 (6 bases). Between the trimmed V and J ends, which lost 4 bases and 4 bases, there was a span of 7 bases. The CDR3 is made up of 12 amino acids. The germline CDR1 and CDR2 sequences are LNHDA and SQIVND (reference sequence). This chain's CDR3 is CASSKTRETQYF. In nucleotides, the CDR3 is TGTGCCAGTAGTAAGACTAGAGAGACCCAGTACTTC.

V and J are TRBV24-1 and TRBJ1-2; 7 nucleotides match TRBD1. The junction had 9 bases not matched to a gene; V was cut back by 4 bases and J by 5 bases. The CDR3 loop spans 15 amino acids. CDR1 and CDR2 from the germline V gene are KGHDR and SFDVKD. The CDR3 protein is CATSESRGQLYGYTF. Written as DNA, the CDR3 is TGTGCCACCAGTGAGAGTCGGGGACAGCTTTATGGCTACACCTTC.

The V gene is TRBV7-9, the J gene TRBJ1-6, with unresolved D. The V and J ends lost 4 bases and 6 bases respectively, with 10 bases between them. The CDR3 loop spans 14 amino acids. In germline, CDR1 is SEHNR, CDR2 FQNEAQ (reference sequence). CDR3 DNA: TGTGCCAGCAGCTCACCAGAGGGTAATTCACCCCTCCACTTT. It yields the protein CASSSPEGNSPLHF.

The chain combines TRBV27 with TRBJ1-5; 8 bases match TRBD1. This CDR3 is 13 amino acids long. Trimming at V came to 2 bases and at J to 7 bases, leaving 1 base not matched to a gene. Germline lookup yields CDR1 MNHEY and CDR2 SMNVEV (reference sequence). CDR3 sequence reads: CASSLPGGQPQHF. The CDR3, as DNA: TGTGCCAGCAGTTTACCAGGGGGCCAGCCCCAGCATTTT.

There are a few counts of this clone. The chain uses TRBV19 and TRBJ1-3, with TRBD1 identical over 9 bases. The germline gives CDR1 LNHDA, CDR2 SQIVND (reference sequence). The CDR3 runs to 15 residues. Trimming at V came to 5 bases and at J to 0 bases, leaving 2 bases not matched to a gene. Here the CDR3 reads CASSGQGNSGNTIYF. CDR3 sequence (DNA): TGTGCCAGTAGTGGACAGGGGAACTCTGGAAACACCATATATTTT.

The chain couples TRBV7-8 to TRBJ2-2; TRBD1 agrees at 9 bases. Germline CDR1 reads SGHVS; CDR2 reads FQNEAQ. The CDR3 length is 16 residues. With 4 bases clipped from V and 6 bases from J, the junction kept 9 bases outside the gene matches. The CDR3 sequence is CASSSRQGVTAGELFF. In DNA, the CDR3 is TGTGCCAGCAGCTCCCGACAGGGGGTAACTGCCGGGGAGCTGTTTTTT.